This T cell receptor (beta chain) was identified in a study of T cells in Graves' hyperthyroidism and ophthalmopathy. Study findings and constraints: Blood shared most expanded thyroid clonotypes above 0.001.

Uncontrolled infections, other autoimmune diseases, pregnancy or lactation led to exclusion of patients. Diagnoses were established using clinical symptoms, serum thyroxine and TRAb, thyroid ultrasound and orbital computed tomography. Trimming took off 3 bases at V and 5 bases at J, with 13 bases between the two ends. Germline V gives CDR1 SNHLY, CDR2 FYNNEI. The CDR3 is made up of 15 amino acids. Amplified TCR beta CDR3 regions came from RNA transcripts. First-round RT-PCR with HTBI primers amplified the TCR CDR3 region. Each CDR3 protein is one row after TCRdb ran MiXCR on the multiplex PCR reads. The sample records some 400,000 distinct CDR3 sequences, 13% being singletons. As regards this clonotype: The antigen is not known.

The J gene is TRBJ2-2, the V gene TRBV2; tentatively, D is TRBD2 (5 bases). The receptor's source is a man under 40 with Graves' hyperthyroidism that later progressed to Graves' ophthalmopathy. Sequenced: blood. The CDR3 DNA reads TGTGCCAGCAGTGATGGCGTCCGGGGTACCGGGGAGCTGTTTTTT. Its translation is CASSDGVRGTGELFF. The full variable domain, in which reference TRBV2 and TRBJ2-2 provide the parts outside the CDR3, is EPEVTQTPSHQVTQMGQEVILRCVPISNHLYFYWYRQILGQKVEFLVSFYNNEISEKSEIFDDQFSVERPDGSNFTLKIRSTKLEDSAMYFCASSDGVRGTGELFFGEGSRLTVL.